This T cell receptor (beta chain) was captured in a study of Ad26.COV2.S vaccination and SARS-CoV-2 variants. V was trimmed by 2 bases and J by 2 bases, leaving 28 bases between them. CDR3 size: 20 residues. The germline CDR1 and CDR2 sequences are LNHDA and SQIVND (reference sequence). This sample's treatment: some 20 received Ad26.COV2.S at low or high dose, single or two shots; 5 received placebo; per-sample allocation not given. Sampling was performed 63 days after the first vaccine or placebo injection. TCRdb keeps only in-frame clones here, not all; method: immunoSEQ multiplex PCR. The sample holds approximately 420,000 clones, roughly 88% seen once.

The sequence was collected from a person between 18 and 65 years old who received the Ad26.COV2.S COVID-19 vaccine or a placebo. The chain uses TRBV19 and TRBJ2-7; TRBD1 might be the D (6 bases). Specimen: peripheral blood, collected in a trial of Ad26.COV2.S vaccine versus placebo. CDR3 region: CASSINSLKAPGASTYEQYF. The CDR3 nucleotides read TGTGCCAGTAGTATAAATTCGTTAAAAGCACCAGGGGCTTCCACCTACGAGCAGTACTTC.